This T cell receptor beta chain is drawn from a study of CD8 T cells in Susac syndrome. RNA in amounts of about 0.5 to 1 ug was reverse transcribed with random hexamers. TCRdb analysed the immunoSEQ multiplex PCR reads with MiXCR anew, one entry per CDR3 protein. The sample contains 100,000 or so distinct CDR3 sequences, approximately 91% of which appear only once. There are 14 residues in the CDR3. With 1 base removed from V and 5 bases from J, the gap between germline ends came to 10 bases. Germline loops: CDR1 SGHDT, CDR2 YYEEEE. The rearrangement joins TRBV5-6 to TRBJ1-5, with no clear D. The clonotype originates from a human donor in good health. The sample was CD4+ T cells from PBMCs. CDR3 in amino acids: CASSLLGSDQPQHF. In nucleotides, the CDR3 is TGTGCCAGCAGCTTGCTGGGCTCCGATCAGCCCCAGCATTTT.